What follows are 25 T cell receptor beta chains derived from one specimen sequenced in a study of patients and donors after allogeneic stem cell transplantation. TCRdb reprocessed the RT-PCR reads via MiXCR and lists one record per CDR3 protein. The table records 920,000 or so distinct CDR3 sequences, over 15% of them present only once. Material: blood, either unsorted or a sorted T cell fraction (not recorded which). Every receptor here comes from a human donor who was either an allogeneic HSCT recipient or a stem cell or donor lymphocyte infusion donor (not recorded which). It is not recorded whose cells these are; they may come from a transplant donor.

This clonotype was observed at least ten times. The chain uses TRBV10-3 and TRBJ1-2; perhaps TRBD1 as D (5 bases). The CDR3 runs 13 residues. The germline V gene has CDR1 ENHRY and CDR2 SYGVKD. V was trimmed by 10 bases and J by 8 bases, leaving 20 bases between them. CDR3 in amino acids: CATGPPGGSGYTF. In DNA, the CDR3 is TGTGCCACAGGGCCCCCGGGAGGGTCAGGCTACACCTTC.

This clonotype was counted many times. The chain couples TRBV29-1 to TRBJ1-1, with D possibly TRBD1 on 5 matching bases. Germline loops: CDR1 SQVTM, CDR2 ANQGSEA. Trimming removed 7 bases at V and 6 bases at J, with 12 bases between. The length of the CDR3 is 11 residues. CDR3 in amino acids: CSALGEPEAFF. CDR3 nucleotides: TGCAGCGCCCTGGGGGAGCCTGAAGCTTTCTTT.

The table lists this clonotype with a few counts. The CDR3 bases are TGTGCCAGCAGTTCCGGGTACGAGACCCAGTACTTC. Translating it yields CASSSGYETQYF. The chain carries TRBV2 and TRBJ2-5; D gene uncertain. Germline CDR1 reads SNHLY; CDR2 reads FYNNEI. This CDR3 has 12 residues. The ends were cut back, 5 bases at V and 5 bases at J, with 9 bases in the middle.

This clonotype was detected many times. V and J are TRBV3-1 and TRBJ2-1; 11 bases line up with TRBD2. The germline CDR1 and CDR2 sequences are LGHDT and YNNKEL (reference sequence). After removal of 4 bases from V and 9 bases from J, the junction contained 2 bases not matched to a gene. This CDR3 is built from 13 residues. The CDR3 reads CASSPGTSGEQFF. The CDR3 DNA is TGTGCCAGCAGCCCCGGGACTAGCGGTGAGCAGTTCTTC.

The chain employs TRBV5-1 and TRBJ1-6; tentative D call: TRBD1 (5 bases). Trimming shortened V by 4 bases and J by 10 bases, and 12 bases separated the two germline ends. This CDR3 region has 13 residues. Per germline, CDR1 SGHRS and CDR2 YFSETQ. CDR3 sequence reads: CASSKDGGSPLHF. The DNA of the CDR3 is TGCGCCAGCAGCAAGGACGGGGGATCACCCCTCCACTTT.

The table lists this clonotype with a few counts. The rearrangement uses TRBV7-9 and TRBJ1-2; a weak D match, TRBD1 (6 bases). The CDR3 totals 15 residues. Germline values: CDR1 SEHNR, CDR2 FQNEAQ (reference sequence). V lost 1 base to trimming and J lost 1 base, with 10 bases between them. In DNA, the CDR3 is TGTGCCAGCAGCTTAGGTGGACAGTATAACTATGGCTACACCTTC. It translates to CASSLGGQYNYGYTF.

This clonotype came up many times. This chain uses TRBV4-3 with TRBJ2-3, with a tentative D call TRBD2 (7 bases). The germline gives CDR1 LGHNA, CDR2 YSLEER. Trimming cost V 1 base and J 3 bases, with 14 bases left between them. The CDR3 covers 16 residues. This chain's CDR3 is CASSQGRGAKTDTQYF. The CDR3 DNA reads TGCGCCAGCAGCCAAGGTCGGGGGGCTAAAACAGATACGCAGTATTTT.

This clonotype was observed a handful of times. This CDR3 is CSASRGVGSYEQYF. In nucleotides, the CDR3 is TGCAGTGCTAGTCGTGGTGTGGGCTCCTACGAGCAGTACTTC. The chain has TRBV20-1 and TRBJ2-7; no clear D. The CDR3 runs to 14 residues. Germline-derived CDR1 and CDR2 are DFQATT and SNEGSKA (reference sequence). Between the trimmed V and J ends, which lost 3 bases and 0 bases, there was a span of 12 bases.

This clonotype appeared a few times. This chain uses TRBV20-1 with TRBJ1-1; D is unresolved. The germline V gene encodes CDR1 DFQATT and CDR2 SNEGSKA (reference sequence). V was cut by 0 bases and J by 6 bases, with 20 bases left in between. This CDR3 contains 16 residues. The CDR3 sequence is CSARDLGRELGSEAFF. CDR3 in DNA: TGCAGTGCTAGAGATCTAGGGAGGGAGTTGGGATCTGAAGCTTTCTTT.

The sample holds a few counts of this clonotype. V is TRBV4-1 and J is TRBJ1-5; 9 nucleotides match TRBD1. V lost 1 base and J lost 7; bases outside the gene matches: 2. This CDR3 has 14 residues. Germline-derived CDR1 and CDR2 are MGHRA and YSYEKL. This CDR3 reads CASSQGTGDQPQHF. In nucleotides, the CDR3 is TGCGCCAGCAGCCAAGGGACAGGGGACCAGCCCCAGCATTTT.

This clonotype was observed a few times. J is TRBJ2-4 and V is TRBV6-1; 10 bases match TRBD1. The ends lost 6 bases at V and 3 bases at J; junction bases unmatched: 14. The germline CDR1 and CDR2 sequences are MNHNS and SASEGT. The CDR3 runs to 18 residues. The CDR3 spells CASRSRDRGFGGKNIQYF. CDR3 DNA: TGTGCCAGCAGAAGCCGGGACAGGGGATTTGGCGGCAAAAACATTCAGTACTTC.

The CDR3 protein is CASSLPGGYTEAFF. The DNA of the CDR3 is TGTGCCAGCAGTTTACCAGGGGGCTACACTGAAGCTTTCTTT. This sequence joins TRBV6-5 and TRBJ1-1; 8 bases match TRBD1. CDR1 is MNHEY, CDR2 SVGAGI, per germline. The CDR3 contains 14 residues. J lost 3 bases, V lost 4 bases, and 4 bases had no gene match.

There are a few counts of this clonotype. The rearrangement uses TRBV29-1 and TRBJ2-5; no definite D call. The germline CDR1 and CDR2 sequences are SQVTM and ANQGSEA. Trimming stripped 4 bases from V and 5 bases from J, with 5 bases between. The CDR3 loop spans 10 amino acids. The CDR3 loop is CSVVMETQYF. CDR3 nucleotides: TGCAGCGTTGTGATGGAGACCCAGTACTTC.

In this sample, this clonotype turned up a few times. The V gene is TRBV2, the J gene TRBJ1-1; D perhaps matches TRBD1 (5 bases). Germline CDR1 and CDR2: SNHLY and FYNNEI. The CDR3 extends over 15 amino acids. Trimming shortened V by 6 bases and J by 1 base, and 15 bases separated the two germline ends. CDR3 sequence (DNA): TGTGCCAGCAGAACAGGTAGGAAGGGGAACACTGAAGCTTTCTTT. This codes for CASRTGRKGNTEAFF.

This clonotype occurred many times. The chain recombines TRBV13 with TRBJ1-1, with D uncertain. Germline V gene lookup returns CDR1 PRHDT and CDR2 FYEKMQ (reference sequence). The CDR3 has 13 residues. V was trimmed by 5 bases and J by 3 bases, leaving 10 bases between them. CDR3 DNA sequence: TGTGCCAGCAGCCTCGGGCGGTACACTGAAGCTTTCTTT. Its protein product is CASSLGRYTEAFF.

This clonotype was counted many times. The chain uses TRBV29-1 and TRBJ1-2; no definite D call. V dropped 4 bases and J dropped 3 bases, with 6 bases sitting between them. Germline-derived CDR1 and CDR2 are SQVTM and ANQGSEA. CDR3 length equals 11 residues. CDR3 bases: TGCAGCGTTGGGGAGGACTATGGCTACACCTTC. This sequence encodes CSVGEDYGYTF.

This chain joins TRBV7-3 and TRBJ2-5; TRBD2 matches 8 bases. V shed 1 base, J shed 4 bases, and the junction held 8 bases outside the gene matches. Germline V gives CDR1 SGHTA, CDR2 FQGTGA. This CDR3 has 16 amino acids. In DNA, the CDR3 is TGTGCCAGCAGCTTAATAGGGTCGGGAGGGGGAGAGACCCAGTACTTC. Translated: CASSLIGSGGGETQYF.

The chain links TRBV20-1 to TRBJ2-1, with TRBD2 as a possible D gene (5 bases). The germline V gene encodes CDR1 DFQATT and CDR2 SNEGSKA (reference sequence). Trimming removed 6 bases at V and 4 bases at J, with 22 bases between. CDR3 length equals 16 residues. Written as DNA, the CDR3 is TGCAGTGCACCATGGGGTGGGAAGCGGTCATACAATGAGCAGTTCTTC. This translates into CSAPWGGKRSYNEQFF.

The rearrangement joins TRBV20-1 to TRBJ1-2; D is unclear. Trimming took off 3 bases at V and 7 bases at J, with 15 bases between the two ends. From germline, CDR1 is DFQATT and CDR2 SNEGSKA (reference sequence). This CDR3 has 13 amino acids. The CDR3 nucleotides are TGCAGTGCTAGGTCACACTCTTTTACTGGCTACACCTTC. This sequence encodes CSARSHSFTGYTF.

This clonotype turned up a few times. The chain carries TRBV12-3 or TRBV12-4 and TRBJ2-1; the D is unclear. The ends were cut back, 6 bases at V and 3 bases at J, with 12 bases in the middle. The CDR3 runs 14 residues. The CDR3 sequence: CASSPRTIYNEQFF. DNA of the CDR3: TGTGCCAGCAGCCCCAGGACCATCTACAATGAGCAGTTCTTC.

The chain carries TRBV2 and TRBJ2-3; TRBD2 might be the D (5 bases). Trimming pared 8 bases from V and 0 bases from J, leaving 12 bases between. Germline loops: CDR1 SNHLY, CDR2 FYNNEI. The CDR3 consists of 14 residues. The CDR3 here is CASCRTGSTDTQYF. The CDR3 DNA follows: TGTGCCAGCTGTCGGACGGGGAGCACAGATACGCAGTATTTT.

This clonotype was seen only a few times. The J gene is TRBJ1-3, the V gene TRBV20-1; D gene ambiguous. Germline V lookup: CDR1 DFQATT, CDR2 SNEGSKA (reference sequence). The length of the CDR3 is 12 residues. The V and J ends lost 6 bases and 4 bases respectively, with 10 bases between them. CDR3 sequence (DNA): TGCAGTGCCCCCGGAATGGGAAACACCATATATTTT. Translating it yields CSAPGMGNTIYF.

The genes are TRBV6-1 and TRBJ1-1; D is unresolved. The CDR3 is 10 amino acids. Germline values: CDR1 MNHNS, CDR2 SASEGT. Trimming cost V 8 bases and J 7 bases, with 8 bases left between them. CDR3 protein: CASSRGEAFF. DNA of the CDR3: TGTGCCAGCTCCCGGGGTGAAGCTTTCTTT.

This clonotype was counted between two and nine times. The rearrangement links TRBV3-1 to TRBJ2-7; D call uncertain. Per germline, CDR1 LGHDT and CDR2 YNNKEL (reference sequence). Trimming stripped 3 bases from V and 6 bases from J, with 18 bases between. The CDR3 totals 15 residues. CDR3 nucleotides: TGTGCCAGCAGCCATGACCGGACGTCTTTCGCCGAGCAGTACTTC. Its protein product is CASSHDRTSFAEQYF.

This clonotype was seen only a few times. This chain connects TRBV12-3 or TRBV12-4 to TRBJ1-2; D unclear. V was cut by 6 bases and J by 1 base, with 12 bases left in between. The CDR3 runs 14 residues. This CDR3 is CASSSTLFNYGYTF. DNA for the CDR3: TGTGCCAGCAGCTCCACCTTGTTTAACTATGGCTACACCTTC.